This TCR beta chain was obtained from a study of OX40 agonist ivuxolimab in advanced cancers. Study-wide context: Patients were treated with ivuxolimab, an agonistic anti-OX40 (CD134) antibody.

Concerning this clone: The antigen is undetermined.

Germline loops: CDR1 SGHAT, CDR2 FQNNGV. This CDR3 has 13 amino acids. Trimming stripped 5 bases from V and 6 bases from J, with 12 bases between. Clones were read by immunoSEQ multiplex PCR, and TCRdb kept only the in-frame ones, dropping some. Of roughly 88,000 clones listed, about 90% are singletons. Study-level findings and limits: CD8+ T cells averaged more expanded clones than CD4+. Researchers did not establish what antigens the expanded peripheral T cells target.

The sample in question was CD4+ or CD8+ T cells sorted from blood, obtained in a trial of the OX40 agonist ivuxolimab. The origin of this receptor is an adult with an advanced solid tumor such as melanoma, head and neck, liver or kidney cancer. J is TRBJ2-3 and V is TRBV11-2; D remains ambiguous. The CDR3 DNA is TGTGCCAGCAGCCAATCCGAATGGGATACGCAGTATTTT. It codes for CASSQSEWDTQYF.